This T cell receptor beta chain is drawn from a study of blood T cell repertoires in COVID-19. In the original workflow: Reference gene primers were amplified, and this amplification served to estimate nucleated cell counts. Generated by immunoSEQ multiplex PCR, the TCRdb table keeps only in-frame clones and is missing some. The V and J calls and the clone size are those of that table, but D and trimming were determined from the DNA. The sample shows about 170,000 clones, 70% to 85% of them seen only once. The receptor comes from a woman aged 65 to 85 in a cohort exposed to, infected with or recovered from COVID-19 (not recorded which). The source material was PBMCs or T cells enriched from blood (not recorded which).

CDR3 protein: CAIALDRSYEQYF. DNA of the CDR3: TGTGCCATCGCACTGGACAGATCCTACGAGCAGTACTTC. This sequence joins TRBV10-3 and TRBJ2-7, with TRBD1 as a possible D gene (6 bases). Germline assignment: CDR1 ENHRY and CDR2 SYGVKD. Trimming took off 8 bases at V and 1 base at J, with 12 bases between the two ends. This CDR3 has 13 amino acids.